The sequence of this T cell receptor (beta chain) was determined in a study of identical twins. Study results and caveats: Donors were not followed over many years; analysis was cross-sectional. Zero-insertion findings could be partly confounded by invariant cells (MAIT and iNKT cells).

As concerns this clonotype: Its target is unknown.

Template switching supplied a universal primer site; unique molecular identifiers were carried on the cDNA. TCRdb independently ran MiXCR on the 5' RACE reads; one entry per CDR3 protein. This sample carries 300,000 to 350,000 distinct CDR3 sequences, 9% to 15% of them seen once, and the ten largest clones take around 7.2%. The sample also formed part of further work on yellow fever vaccine responses in identical twins. This second study says: Vaccine T cell responses of twins reportedly seemed partly convergent and partly personalized.

The sequence derives from a woman between 18 and 29 years old in good health. Sequencing was done on a sample of CD8+ T cells sorted from blood.

This CDR3 reads CASSPWGPIDEKLFF. CDR3 DNA sequence: TGTGCCAGCAGCCCCTGGGGCCCTATCGATGAAAAACTGTTTTTT. The gene calls are TRBV12-3 or TRBV12-4 and TRBJ1-4, with D tentatively TRBD1 (5 bases). This CDR3 contains 15 residues. The germline V and J ends were trimmed by 6 bases and 6 bases, with 17 bases remaining between them.